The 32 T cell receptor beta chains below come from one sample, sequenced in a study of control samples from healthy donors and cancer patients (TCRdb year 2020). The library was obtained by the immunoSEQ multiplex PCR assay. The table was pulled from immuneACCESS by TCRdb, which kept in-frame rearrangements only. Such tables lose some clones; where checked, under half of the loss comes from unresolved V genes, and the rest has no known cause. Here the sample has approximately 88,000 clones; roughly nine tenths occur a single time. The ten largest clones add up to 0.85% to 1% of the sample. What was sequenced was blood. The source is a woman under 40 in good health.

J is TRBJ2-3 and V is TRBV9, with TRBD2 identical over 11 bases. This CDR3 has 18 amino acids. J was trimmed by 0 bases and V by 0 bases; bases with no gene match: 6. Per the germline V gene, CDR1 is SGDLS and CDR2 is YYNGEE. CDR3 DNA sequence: TGTGCCAGCAGCGTAGCGGTGGCTAGCGGGGGGAGCACAGATACGCAGTATTTT. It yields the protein CASSVAVASGGSTDTQYF.

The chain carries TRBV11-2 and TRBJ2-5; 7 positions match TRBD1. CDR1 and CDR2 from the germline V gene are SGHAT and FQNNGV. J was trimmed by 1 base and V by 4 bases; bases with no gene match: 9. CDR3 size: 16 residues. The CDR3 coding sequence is TGTGCCAGCAGCTCAGATTTGACAGGGATCCAAGAGACCCAGTACTTC. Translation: CASSSDLTGIQETQYF.

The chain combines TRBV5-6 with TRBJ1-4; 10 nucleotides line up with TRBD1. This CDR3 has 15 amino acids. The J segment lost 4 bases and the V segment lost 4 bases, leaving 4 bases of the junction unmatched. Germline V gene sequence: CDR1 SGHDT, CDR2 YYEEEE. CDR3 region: CASSSDRGLNEKLFF. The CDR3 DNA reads TGTGCCAGCAGCAGCGACAGGGGGCTTAATGAAAAACTGTTTTTT.

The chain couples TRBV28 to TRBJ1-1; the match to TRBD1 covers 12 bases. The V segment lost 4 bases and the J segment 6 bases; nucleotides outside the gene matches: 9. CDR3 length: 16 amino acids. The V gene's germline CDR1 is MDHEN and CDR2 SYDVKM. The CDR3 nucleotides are TGTGCCAGCAGTTCGGGGACAGGGGGCATGGTACCTGAAGCTTTCTTT. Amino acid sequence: CASSSGTGGMVPEAFF.

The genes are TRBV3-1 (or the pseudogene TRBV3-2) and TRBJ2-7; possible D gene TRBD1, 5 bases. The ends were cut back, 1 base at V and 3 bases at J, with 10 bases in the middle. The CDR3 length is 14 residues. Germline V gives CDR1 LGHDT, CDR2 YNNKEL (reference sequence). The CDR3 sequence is CASSQGRQIYEQYF. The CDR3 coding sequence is TGTGCCAGCAGCCAAGGAAGACAGATCTACGAGCAGTACTTC.

This CDR3 is CASSSGGRDRYEQYF. In DNA form, the CDR3 reads TGCGCCAGCAGCTCCGGGGGAAGGGATAGGTACGAGCAGTACTTC. The chain couples TRBV5-1 to TRBJ2-7, with D perhaps TRBD2 (6 bases). Germline CDR1 SGHRS, CDR2 YFSETQ. V lost 3 bases and J 4 bases, leaving 17 bases between the germline ends. This CDR3 spans 15 amino acids.

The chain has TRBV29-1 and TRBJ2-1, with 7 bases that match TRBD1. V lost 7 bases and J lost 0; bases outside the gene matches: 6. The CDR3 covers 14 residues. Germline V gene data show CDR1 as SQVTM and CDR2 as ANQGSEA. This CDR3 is CSAGDRASYNEQFF. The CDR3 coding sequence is TGCAGCGCTGGGGACAGAGCCTCCTACAATGAGCAGTTCTTC.

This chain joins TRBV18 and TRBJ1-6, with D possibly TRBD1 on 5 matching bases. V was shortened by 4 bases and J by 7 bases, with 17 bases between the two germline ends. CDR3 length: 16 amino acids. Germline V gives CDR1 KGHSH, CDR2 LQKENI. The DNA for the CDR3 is TGTGCCAGCTCACTTACCCCAGGGCTTTCCAATTCACCCCTCCACTTT. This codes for CASSLTPGLSNSPLHF.

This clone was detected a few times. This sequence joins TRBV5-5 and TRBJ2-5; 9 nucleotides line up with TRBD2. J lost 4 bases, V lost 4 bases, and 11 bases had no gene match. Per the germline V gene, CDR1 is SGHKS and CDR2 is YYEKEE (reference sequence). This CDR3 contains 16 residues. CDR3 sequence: CASSPTGLAGGETQYF. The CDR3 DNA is TGTGCCAGCAGCCCGACGGGACTAGCAGGGGGAGAGACCCAGTACTTC.

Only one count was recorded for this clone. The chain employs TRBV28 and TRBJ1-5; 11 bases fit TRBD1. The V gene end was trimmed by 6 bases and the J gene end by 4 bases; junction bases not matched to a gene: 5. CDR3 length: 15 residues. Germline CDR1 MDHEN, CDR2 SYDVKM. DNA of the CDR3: TGTGCCAGCAGACGCGGGACAGGGGGAAATCAGCCCCAGCATTTT. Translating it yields CASRRGTGGNQPQHF.

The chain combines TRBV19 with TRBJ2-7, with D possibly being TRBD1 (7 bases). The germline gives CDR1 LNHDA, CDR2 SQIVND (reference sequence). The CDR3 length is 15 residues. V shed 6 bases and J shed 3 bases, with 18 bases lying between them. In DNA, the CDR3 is TGTGCCAGTAGCCCAGGGGGGACAGCCATCTACGAGCAGTACTTC. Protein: CASSPGGTAIYEQYF.

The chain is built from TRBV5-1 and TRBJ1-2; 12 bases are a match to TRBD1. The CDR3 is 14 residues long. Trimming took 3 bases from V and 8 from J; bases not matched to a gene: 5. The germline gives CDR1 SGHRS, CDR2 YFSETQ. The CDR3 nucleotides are TGCGCCAGCAGCTCCGGGACAGGGGGCGGCGGCTACACCTTC. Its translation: CASSSGTGGGGYTF.

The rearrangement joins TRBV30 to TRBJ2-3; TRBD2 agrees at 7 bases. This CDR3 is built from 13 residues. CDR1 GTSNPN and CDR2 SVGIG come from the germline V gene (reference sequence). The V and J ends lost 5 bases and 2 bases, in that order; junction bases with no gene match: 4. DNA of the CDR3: TGTGCCTGGGGACTAGGCCACACAGATACGCAGTATTTT. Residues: CAWGLGHTDTQYF.

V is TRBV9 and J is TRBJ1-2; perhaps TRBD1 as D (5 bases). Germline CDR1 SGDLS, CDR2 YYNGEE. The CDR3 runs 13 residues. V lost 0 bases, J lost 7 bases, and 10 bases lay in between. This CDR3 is CASSVVGTSGYTF. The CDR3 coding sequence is TGTGCCAGCAGCGTAGTGGGGACTAGTGGCTACACCTTC.

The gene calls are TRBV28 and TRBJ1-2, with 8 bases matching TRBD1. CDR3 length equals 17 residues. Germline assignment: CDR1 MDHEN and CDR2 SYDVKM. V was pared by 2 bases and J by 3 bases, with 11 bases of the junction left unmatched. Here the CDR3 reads CASSLPPAGGKDYGYTF. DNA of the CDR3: TGTGCCAGCAGTTTACCCCCGGCAGGGGGCAAGGACTATGGCTACACCTTC.

The CDR3 region has the DNA TGTGCCAGCAGACGACATATTCAAGAGACCCAGTACTTC. Its translation is CASRRHIQETQYF. V and J are TRBV6-5 and TRBJ2-5; D remains ambiguous. CDR1 is MNHEY and CDR2 is SVGAGI in the germline V gene. V gave up 6 bases and J gave up 2 bases, with 10 bases separating them. The CDR3 runs to 13 residues.

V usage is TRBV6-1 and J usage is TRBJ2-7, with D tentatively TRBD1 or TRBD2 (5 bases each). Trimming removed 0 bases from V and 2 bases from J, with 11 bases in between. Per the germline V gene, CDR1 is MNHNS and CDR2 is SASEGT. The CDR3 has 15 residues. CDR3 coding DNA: TGTGCCAGCAGTGAAGCAGGGACGGCTACCTACGAGCAGTACTTC. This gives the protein CASSEAGTATYEQYF.

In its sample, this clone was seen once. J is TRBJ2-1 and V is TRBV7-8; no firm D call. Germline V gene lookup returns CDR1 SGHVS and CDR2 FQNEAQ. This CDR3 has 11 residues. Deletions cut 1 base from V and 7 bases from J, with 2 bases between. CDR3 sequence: CASSLGNEQFF. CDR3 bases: TGTGCCAGCAGCTTAGGGAATGAGCAGTTCTTC.

CDR3 DNA sequence: TGCAGCGTTGAAATTGTGTGGCCGCATGAGCAGTTCTTC. Translation: CSVEIVWPHEQFF. This chain joins TRBV29-1 and TRBJ2-1; no clear D gene. V was shortened by 2 bases and J by 8 bases, with 13 bases between the two germline ends. The CDR3 length is 13 residues. The V gene's germline CDR1 is SQVTM and CDR2 ANQGSEA.

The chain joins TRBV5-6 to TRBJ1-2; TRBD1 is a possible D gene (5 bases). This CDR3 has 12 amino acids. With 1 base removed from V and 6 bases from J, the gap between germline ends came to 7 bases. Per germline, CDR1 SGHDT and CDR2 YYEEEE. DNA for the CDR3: TGTGCCAGCAGCTTGCGGGGCAATGGCTACACCTTC. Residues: CASSLRGNGYTF.

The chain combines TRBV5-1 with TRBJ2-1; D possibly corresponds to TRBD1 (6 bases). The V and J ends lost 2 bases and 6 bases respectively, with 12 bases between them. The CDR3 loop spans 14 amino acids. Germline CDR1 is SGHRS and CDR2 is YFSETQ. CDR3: CASSLKAGVNEQFF. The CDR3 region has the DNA TGCGCCAGCAGCTTAAAGGCAGGGGTCAATGAGCAGTTCTTC.

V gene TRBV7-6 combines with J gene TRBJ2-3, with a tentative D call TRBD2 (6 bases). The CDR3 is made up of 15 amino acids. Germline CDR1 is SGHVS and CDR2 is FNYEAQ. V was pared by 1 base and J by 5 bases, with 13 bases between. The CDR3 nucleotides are TGTGCCAGCAGCTTAGGAGGAGGGGAAGGAGATACGCAGTATTTT. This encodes CASSLGGGEGDTQYF.

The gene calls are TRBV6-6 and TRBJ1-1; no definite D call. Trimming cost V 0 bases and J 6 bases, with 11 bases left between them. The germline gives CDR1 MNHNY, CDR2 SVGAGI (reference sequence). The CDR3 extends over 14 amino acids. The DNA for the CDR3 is TGTGCCAGCAGTTACTCCAAGGGCAGCGCTGAAGCTTTCTTT. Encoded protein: CASSYSKGSAEAFF.

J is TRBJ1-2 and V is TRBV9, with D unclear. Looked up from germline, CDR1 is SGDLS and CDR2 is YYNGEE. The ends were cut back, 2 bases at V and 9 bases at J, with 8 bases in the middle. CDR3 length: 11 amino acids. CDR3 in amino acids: CASSVDGSYTF. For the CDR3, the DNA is TGTGCCAGCAGCGTGGACGGTAGCTACACCTTC.

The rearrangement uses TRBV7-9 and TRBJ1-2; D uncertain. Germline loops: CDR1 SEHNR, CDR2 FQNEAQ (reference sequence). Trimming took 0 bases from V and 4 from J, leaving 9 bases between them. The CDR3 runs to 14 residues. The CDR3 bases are TGTGCCAGCAGCTTAGCGGTCGAGCGCTATGGCTACACCTTC. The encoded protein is CASSLAVERYGYTF.

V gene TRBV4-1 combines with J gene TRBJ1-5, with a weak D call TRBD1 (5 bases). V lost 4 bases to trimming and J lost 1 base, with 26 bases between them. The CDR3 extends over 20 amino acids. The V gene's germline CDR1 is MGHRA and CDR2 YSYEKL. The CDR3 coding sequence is TGCGCCAGCAGCCGCAAAGCAGTGACCCAGGGAGACTTAAGCAATCAGCCCCAGCATTTT. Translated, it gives CASSRKAVTQGDLSNQPQHF.

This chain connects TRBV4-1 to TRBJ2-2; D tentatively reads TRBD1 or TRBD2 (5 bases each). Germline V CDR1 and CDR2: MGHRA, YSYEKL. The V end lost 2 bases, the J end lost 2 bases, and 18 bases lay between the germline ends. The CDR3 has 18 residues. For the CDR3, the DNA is TGCGCCAGCAGCCAATCTCGGGGACCAAAAGGTAACACCGGGGAGCTGTTTTTT. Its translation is CASSQSRGPKGNTGELFF.

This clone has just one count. The CDR3 protein is CASSPRSFQGEFSEKLFF. CDR3 in DNA: TGTGCCAGCAGCCCGAGAAGCTTCCAGGGGGAATTTTCCGAAAAACTGTTTTTT. This sequence joins TRBV4-2 and TRBJ1-4; 7 nucleotides match TRBD1. The CDR3 extends over 18 amino acids. The V and J ends lost 4 bases and 8 bases, in that order; junction bases with no gene match: 19. Germline loops: CDR1 LGHNA, CDR2 YNFKEQ.

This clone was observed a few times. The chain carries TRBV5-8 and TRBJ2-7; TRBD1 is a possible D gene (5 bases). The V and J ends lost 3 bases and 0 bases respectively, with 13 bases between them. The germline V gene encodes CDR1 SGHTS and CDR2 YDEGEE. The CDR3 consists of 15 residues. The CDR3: CASSSWAGSSYEQYF. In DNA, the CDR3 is TGTGCCAGCAGCTCTTGGGCAGGGTCCTCCTACGAGCAGTACTTC.

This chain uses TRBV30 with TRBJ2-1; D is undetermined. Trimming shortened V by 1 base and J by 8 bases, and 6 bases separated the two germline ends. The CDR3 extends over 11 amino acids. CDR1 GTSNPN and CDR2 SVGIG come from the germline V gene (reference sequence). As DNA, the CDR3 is TGTGCCTGGAGTGATAGGTATGAGCAGTTCTTC. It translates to CAWSDRYEQFF. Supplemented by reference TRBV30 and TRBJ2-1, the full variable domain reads SQTIHQWPATLVQPVGSPLSLECTVEGTSNPNLYWYRQAAGRGLQLLFYSVGIGQISSEVPQNLSASRPQDRQFILSSKKLLLSDSGFYLCAWSDRYEQFFGPGTRLTVL.

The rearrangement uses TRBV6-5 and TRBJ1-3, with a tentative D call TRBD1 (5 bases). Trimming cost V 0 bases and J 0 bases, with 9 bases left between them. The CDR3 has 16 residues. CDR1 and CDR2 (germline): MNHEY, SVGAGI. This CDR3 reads CASSYSSRASGNTIYF. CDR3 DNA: TGTGCCAGCAGTTACTCGAGCAGGGCCTCTGGAAACACCATATATTTT.

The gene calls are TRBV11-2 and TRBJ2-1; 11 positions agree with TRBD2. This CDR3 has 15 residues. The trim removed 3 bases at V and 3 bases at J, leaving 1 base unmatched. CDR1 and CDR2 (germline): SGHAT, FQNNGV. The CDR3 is CASSFTSGSYNEQFF. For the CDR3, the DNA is TGTGCCAGCAGCTTCACTAGCGGGAGCTACAATGAGCAGTTCTTC.